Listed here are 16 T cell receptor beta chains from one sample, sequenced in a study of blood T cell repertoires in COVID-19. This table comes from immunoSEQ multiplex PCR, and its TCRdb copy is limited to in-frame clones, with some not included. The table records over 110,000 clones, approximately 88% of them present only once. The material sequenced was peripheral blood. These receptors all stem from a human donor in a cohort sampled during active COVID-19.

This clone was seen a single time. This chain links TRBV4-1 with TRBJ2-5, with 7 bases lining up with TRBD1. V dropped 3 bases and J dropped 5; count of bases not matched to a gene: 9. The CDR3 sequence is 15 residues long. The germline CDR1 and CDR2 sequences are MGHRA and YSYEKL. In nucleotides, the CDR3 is TGCGCCAGCAGCCACAGAGCGACAGGGACGGAGACCCAGTACTTC. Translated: CASSHRATGTETQYF.

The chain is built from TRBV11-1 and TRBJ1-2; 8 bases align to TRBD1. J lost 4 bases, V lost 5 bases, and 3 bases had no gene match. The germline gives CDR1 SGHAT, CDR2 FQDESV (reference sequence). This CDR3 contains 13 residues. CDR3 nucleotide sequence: TGTGCCAGCAGCCCAGGGACAGGCTATGGCTACACCTTC. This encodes CASSPGTGYGYTF.

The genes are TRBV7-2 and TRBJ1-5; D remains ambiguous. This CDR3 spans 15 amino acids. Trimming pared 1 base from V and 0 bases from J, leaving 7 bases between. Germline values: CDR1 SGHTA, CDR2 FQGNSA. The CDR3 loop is CASSLGGISNQPQHF. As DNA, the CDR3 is TGTGCCAGCAGCTTAGGAGGGATTAGCAATCAGCCCCAGCATTTT.

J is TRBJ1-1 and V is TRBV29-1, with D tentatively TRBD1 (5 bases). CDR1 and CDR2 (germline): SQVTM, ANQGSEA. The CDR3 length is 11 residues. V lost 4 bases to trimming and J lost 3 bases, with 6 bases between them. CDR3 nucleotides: TGCAGCGTTGCGGGGGACACTGAAGCTTTCTTT. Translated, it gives CSVAGDTEAFF. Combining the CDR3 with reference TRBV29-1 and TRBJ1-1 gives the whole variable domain SAVISQKPSRDICQRGTSLTIQCQVDSQVTMMFWYRQQPGQSLTLIATANQGSEATYESGFVIDKFPISRPNLTFSTLTVSNMSPEDSSIYLCSVAGDTEAFFGQGTRLTVV.

The CDR3 DNA sequence: TGTGCCAGCAGCTCCGTAGCGGGGCTGACCTACGAGCAGTACTTC. Protein product: CASSSVAGLTYEQYF. The chain carries TRBV7-8 and TRBJ2-7; 8 nucleotides line up with TRBD2. This CDR3 is 15 amino acids long. V shed 4 bases and J 2 bases; nucleotides not matched to a gene: 7. CDR1 is SGHVS and CDR2 is FQNEAQ in the germline V gene.

The CDR3 loop reads CASSIGGAWTFSGTDTQYF. DNA of the CDR3: TGTGCCAGTAGTATAGGCGGGGCGTGGACGTTCAGCGGCACAGATACGCAGTATTTT. The J gene is TRBJ2-3, the V gene TRBV19; tentative D call: TRBD2 (6 bases). Germline CDR1 and CDR2: LNHDA and SQIVND (reference sequence). The CDR3 runs to 19 residues. The V and J ends lost 1 base and 1 base respectively, with 21 bases between them. The full variable domain, with the rest looked up from reference TRBV19 and TRBJ2-3, is DGGITQSPKYLFRKEGQNVTLSCEQNLNHDAMYWYRQDPGQGLRLIYYSQIVNDFQKGDIAEGYSVSREKKESFPLTVTSAQKNPTAFYLCASSIGGAWTFSGTDTQYFGPGTRLTVL.

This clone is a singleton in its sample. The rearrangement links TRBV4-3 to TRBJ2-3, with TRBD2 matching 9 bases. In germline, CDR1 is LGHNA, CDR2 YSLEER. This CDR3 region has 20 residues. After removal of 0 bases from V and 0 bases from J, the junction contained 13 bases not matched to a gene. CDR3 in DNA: TGCGCCAGCAGCCAAGATCAATTTGGGCTAGCGGGGATGAGCACAGATACGCAGTATTTT. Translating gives CASSQDQFGLAGMSTDTQYF.

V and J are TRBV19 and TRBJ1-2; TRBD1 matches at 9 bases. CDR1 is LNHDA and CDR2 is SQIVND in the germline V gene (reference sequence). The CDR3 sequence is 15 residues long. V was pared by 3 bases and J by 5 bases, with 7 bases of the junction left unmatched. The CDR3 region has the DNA TGTGCCAGTAGTATGGGGACAGGGAGCGGATATGGCTACACCTTC. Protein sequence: CASSMGTGSGYGYTF.

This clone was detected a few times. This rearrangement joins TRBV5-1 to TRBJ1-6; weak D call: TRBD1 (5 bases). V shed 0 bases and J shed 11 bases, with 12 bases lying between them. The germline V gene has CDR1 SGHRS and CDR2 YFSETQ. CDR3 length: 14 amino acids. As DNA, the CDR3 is TGCGCCAGCAGCTTGGAAGCAGGGAACCCACCCCTCCACTTT. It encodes CASSLEAGNPPLHF.

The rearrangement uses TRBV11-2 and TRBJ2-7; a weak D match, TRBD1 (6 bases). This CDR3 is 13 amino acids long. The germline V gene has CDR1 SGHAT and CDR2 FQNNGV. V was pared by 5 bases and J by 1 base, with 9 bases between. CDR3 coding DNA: TGTGCCAGCAGCCACGGACAGTCCTACGAGCAGTACTTC. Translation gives CASSHGQSYEQYF.

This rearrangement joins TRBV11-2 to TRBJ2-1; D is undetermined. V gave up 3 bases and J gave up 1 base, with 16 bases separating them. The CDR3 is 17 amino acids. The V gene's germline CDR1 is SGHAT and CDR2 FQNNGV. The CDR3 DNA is TGTGCCAGCAGCTTCCCAGGTGTGGTAGATTCCTACAATGAGCAGTTCTTC. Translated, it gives CASSFPGVVDSYNEQFF.

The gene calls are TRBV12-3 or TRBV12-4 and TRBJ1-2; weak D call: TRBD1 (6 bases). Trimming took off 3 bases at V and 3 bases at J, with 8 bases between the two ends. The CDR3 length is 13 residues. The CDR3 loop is CASSLQGYYGYTF. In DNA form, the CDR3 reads TGTGCCAGCAGTTTGCAGGGGTACTATGGCTACACCTTC.

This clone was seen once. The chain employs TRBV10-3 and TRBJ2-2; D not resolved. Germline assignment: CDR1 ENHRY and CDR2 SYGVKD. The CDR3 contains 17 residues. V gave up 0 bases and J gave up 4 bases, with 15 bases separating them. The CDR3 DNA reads TGTGCCATCAGTGAGTCGAATTTTGGCCAGTTCACCGGGGAGCTGTTTTTT. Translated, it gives CAISESNFGQFTGELFF.

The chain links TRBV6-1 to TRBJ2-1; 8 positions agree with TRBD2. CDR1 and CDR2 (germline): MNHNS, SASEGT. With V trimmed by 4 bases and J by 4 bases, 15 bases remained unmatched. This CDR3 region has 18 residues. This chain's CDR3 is CASSAVPLSGGIYNEQFF. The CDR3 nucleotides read TGTGCCAGCAGTGCGGTGCCCTTAAGCGGGGGTATATACAATGAGCAGTTCTTC.

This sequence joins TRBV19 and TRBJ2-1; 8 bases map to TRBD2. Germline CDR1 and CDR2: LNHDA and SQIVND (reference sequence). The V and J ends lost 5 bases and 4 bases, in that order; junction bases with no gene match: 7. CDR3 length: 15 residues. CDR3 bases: TGTGCCAGTAGTCCCGGACTAGCAGCTTACAATGAGCAGTTCTTC. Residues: CASSPGLAAYNEQFF.

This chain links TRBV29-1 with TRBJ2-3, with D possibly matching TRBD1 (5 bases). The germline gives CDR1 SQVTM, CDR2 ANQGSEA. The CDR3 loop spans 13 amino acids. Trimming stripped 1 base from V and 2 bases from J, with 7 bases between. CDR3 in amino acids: CSVEGTFTDTQYF. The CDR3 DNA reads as TGCAGCGTTGAAGGGACATTCACAGATACGCAGTATTTT.